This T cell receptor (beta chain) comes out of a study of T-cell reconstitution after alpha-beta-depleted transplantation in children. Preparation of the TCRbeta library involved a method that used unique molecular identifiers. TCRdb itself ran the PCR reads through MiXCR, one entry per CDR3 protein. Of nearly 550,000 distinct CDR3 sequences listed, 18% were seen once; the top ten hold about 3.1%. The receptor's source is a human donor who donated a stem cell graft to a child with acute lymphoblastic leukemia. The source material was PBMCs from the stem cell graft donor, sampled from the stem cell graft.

This CDR3 reads CASRRGAGANVLTF. In nucleotides, the CDR3 is TGCGCCAGCAGAAGAGGGGCTGGGGCCAACGTCCTGACTTTC. The chain combines TRBV5-1 with TRBJ2-6; D may correspond to TRBD1 or TRBD2 (5 bases each). From germline, CDR1 is SGHRS and CDR2 YFSETQ. CDR3 length equals 14 residues. With 5 bases removed from V and 2 bases from J, the gap between germline ends came to 8 bases. Based on the CDR3 plus reference TRBV5-1 and TRBJ2-6, the full variable domain is KAGVTQTPRYLIKTRGQQVTLSCSPISGHRSVSWYQQTPGQGLQFLFEYFSETQRNKGNFPGRFSGRQFSNSRSEMNVSTLELGDSALYLCASRRGAGANVLTFGAGSRLTVL.